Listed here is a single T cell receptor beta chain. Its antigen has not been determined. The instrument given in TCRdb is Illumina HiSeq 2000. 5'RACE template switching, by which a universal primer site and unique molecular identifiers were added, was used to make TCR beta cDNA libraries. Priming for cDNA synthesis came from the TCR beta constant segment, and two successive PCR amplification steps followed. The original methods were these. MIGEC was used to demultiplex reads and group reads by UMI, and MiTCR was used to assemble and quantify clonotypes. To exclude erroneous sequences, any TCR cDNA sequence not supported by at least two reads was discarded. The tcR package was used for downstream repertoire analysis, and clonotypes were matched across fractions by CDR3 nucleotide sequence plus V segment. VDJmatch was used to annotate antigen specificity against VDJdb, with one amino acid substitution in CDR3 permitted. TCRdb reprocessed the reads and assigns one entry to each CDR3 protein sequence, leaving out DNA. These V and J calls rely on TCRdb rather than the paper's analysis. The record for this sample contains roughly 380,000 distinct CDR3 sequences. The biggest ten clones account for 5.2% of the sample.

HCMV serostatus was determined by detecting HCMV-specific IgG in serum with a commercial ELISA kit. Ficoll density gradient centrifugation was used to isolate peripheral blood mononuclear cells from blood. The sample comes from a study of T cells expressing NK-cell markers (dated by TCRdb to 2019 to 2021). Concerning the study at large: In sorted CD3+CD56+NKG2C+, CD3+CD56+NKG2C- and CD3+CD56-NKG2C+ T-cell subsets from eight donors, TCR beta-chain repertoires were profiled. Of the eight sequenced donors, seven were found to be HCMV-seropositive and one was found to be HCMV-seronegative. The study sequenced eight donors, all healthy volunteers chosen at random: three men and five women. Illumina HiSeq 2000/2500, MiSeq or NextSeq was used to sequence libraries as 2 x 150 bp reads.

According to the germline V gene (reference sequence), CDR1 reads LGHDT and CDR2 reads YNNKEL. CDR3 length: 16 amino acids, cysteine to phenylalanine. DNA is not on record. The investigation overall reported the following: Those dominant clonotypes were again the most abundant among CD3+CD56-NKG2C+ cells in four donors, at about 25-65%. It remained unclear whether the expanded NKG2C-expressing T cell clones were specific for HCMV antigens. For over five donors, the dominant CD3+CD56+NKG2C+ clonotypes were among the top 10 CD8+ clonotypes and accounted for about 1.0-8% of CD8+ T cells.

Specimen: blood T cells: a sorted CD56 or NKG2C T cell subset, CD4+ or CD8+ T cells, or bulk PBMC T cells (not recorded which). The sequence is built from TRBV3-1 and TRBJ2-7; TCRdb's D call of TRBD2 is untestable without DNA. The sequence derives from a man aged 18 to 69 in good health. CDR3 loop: CASSQYGASSSYEQYF.